This T cell receptor (beta chain) was captured by sequencing in a study of OX40 agonist ivuxolimab in advanced cancers. Study at large: Patients were dosed with the agonistic anti-OX40 (CD134) antibody ivuxolimab. Melanoma, hepatocellular carcinoma, head and neck or renal cell cancer occurred in dose-escalation patients.

With V trimmed by 2 bases and J by 5 bases, 6 bases remained unmatched. CDR1 is MNHEY, CDR2 SMNVEV, per germline (reference sequence). The CDR3 sequence is 15 residues long. The method was immunoSEQ multiplex PCR; TCRdb's version includes in-frame clones alone and lacks a portion of them. The sample includes roughly 10,000 clones, roughly four fifths of them seen just once. The study's findings and limits: Expanded clones tended on average to be more numerous among CD8+ T cells than CD4+. Some nonresponders additionally presented with little normalized T-cell clonal expansion.

About this clone: The target antigen is unknown.

Material: CD4+ or CD8+ T cells sorted from blood, obtained in a trial of the OX40 agonist ivuxolimab. This receptor was obtained from an adult with an advanced solid tumor such as melanoma, head and neck, liver or kidney cancer. This sequence joins TRBV27 and TRBJ2-3, with TRBD2 matching 8 bases. The CDR3 loop reads CASSLAGTSLDTQYF. The DNA of the CDR3 is TGTGCCAGCAGTTTAGCCGGGACTAGTCTAGATACGCAGTATTTT.